The 28 T cell receptor beta chains presented below share a single source sample, sequenced in a study of metastatic and nonmetastatic thyroid tumors. Nobody among the patients had been given any treatment before thyroid surgery. TCRdb re-called the PCR reads via MiXCR. The data hold tens of thousands of clones, with approximately 20% observed a single time. The sample comprised blood. The receptors come from a female donor with papillary thyroid cancer or a benign thyroid nodule (not recorded which). Some clones in this sample may be carry-over from other donors' samples.

V usage is TRBV20-1 and J usage is TRBJ1-2; D is ambiguous. Germline CDR1 and CDR2: DFQATT and SNEGSKA (reference sequence). The CDR3 consists of 12 residues. V was cut by 3 bases and J by 5 bases, with 10 bases left in between. The CDR3 region is CSASDSEYGYTF. The CDR3 DNA is TGCAGTGCTAGTGACTCCGAGTATGGCTACACCTTC.

V gene TRBV7-9 combines with J gene TRBJ2-7; a weak D match, TRBD2 (6 bases). The germline gives CDR1 SEHNR, CDR2 FQNEAQ (reference sequence). V lost 10 bases and J lost 6, with 25 bases in between. The CDR3 is 15 amino acids. For the CDR3, the DNA is TGTGCCATCATCCCTCCCGGGACGGGGGTGCGCGAGCAGTACTTC. Its protein is CAIIPPGTGVREQYF.

The CDR3 loop reads CSAEGGLVYEQYF. For the CDR3, the DNA is TGCAGTGCTGAAGGGGGACTAGTGTACGAGCAGTACTTC. This rearrangement joins TRBV20-1 to TRBJ2-7; 8 bases are shared with TRBD2. This CDR3 is built from 13 residues. Germline trimming cut 5 bases from V and 4 bases from J; bases unmatched to any gene: 7. Germline-derived CDR1 and CDR2 are DFQATT and SNEGSKA (reference sequence).

This clone was recorded many times. The CDR3 loop reads CASSYGSTDTQYF. The CDR3 DNA reads as TGTGCCAGCAGTTACGGGAGCACAGATACGCAGTATTTT. The chain employs TRBV6-2 or TRBV6-3 and TRBJ2-3; D gene unclear. The CDR3 totals 13 residues. The V and J ends lost 2 bases and 0 bases respectively, with 3 bases between them. Germline values: CDR1 MNHEY, CDR2 SVGEGT.

This clone was counted at least ten times. The chain has TRBV28 and TRBJ2-1; tentative D call: TRBD2 (5 bases). There are 14 residues in the CDR3. CDR1 is MDHEN and CDR2 is SYDVKM in the germline V gene. V was trimmed by 3 bases and J by 2 bases, leaving 8 bases between them. CDR3 bases: TGTGCCAGCAGTTTCCCGGGGACCTACAATGAGCAGTTCTTC. As protein: CASSFPGTYNEQFF. Supplemented by reference TRBV28 and TRBJ2-1, the full variable domain reads DVKVTQSSRYLVKRTGEKVFLECVQDMDHENMFWYRQDPGLGLRLIYFSYDVKMKEKGDIPEGYSVSREKKERFSLILESASTNQTSMYLCASSFPGTYNEQFFGPGTRLTVL.

This clone was seen repeatedly, ten times or more. The chain uses TRBV27 and TRBJ2-7; TRBD2 matches at 10 bases. The V gene's germline CDR1 is MNHEY and CDR2 SMNVEV (reference sequence). After removal of 7 bases from V and 6 bases from J, the junction contained 9 bases not matched to a gene. The CDR3 extends over 14 amino acids. In DNA, the CDR3 is TGTGCCAGCAACCCTAGCGGGGGTTCTCTCGAGCAGTACTTC. It specifies CASNPSGGSLEQYF.

This clone was counted ten times or more. This may be a read error, as it is one base from a much larger clone. This rearrangement joins TRBV19 to TRBJ2-2; TRBD2 matches 7 bases. Germline values: CDR1 LNHDA, CDR2 SQIVND (reference sequence). V lost 7 bases and J lost 6; bases outside the gene matches: 8. The CDR3 runs 14 residues. CDR3 sequence: CASTPREGPGELFF. The CDR3 DNA reads as TGTGCCAGTACCCCCAGGGAGGGACCCGGGGAGCTGTTTTTT.

The V call is TRBV30, the J call TRBJ1-6, with a weak D call TRBD1 (5 bases). Germline V CDR1 and CDR2: GTSNPN, SVGIG (reference sequence). The CDR3 contains 15 residues. Between the trimmed V and J ends, which lost 0 bases and 9 bases, there was a span of 15 bases. The CDR3 DNA is TGTGCCTGGAGTGTACCGGGAGGGGCAAGTTCACCCCTCCACTTT. Residues: CAWSVPGGASSPLHF.

This clone came up many times. This chain's CDR3 is CASSLGAGFLGAGELFF. CDR3 sequence (DNA): TGCGCCAGCAGCTTGGGAGCAGGGTTCTTAGGGGCCGGGGAGCTGTTTTTT. The chain uses TRBV5-1 and TRBJ2-2; TRBD1 is a possible D gene (5 bases). The germline V gene encodes CDR1 SGHRS and CDR2 YFSETQ. The CDR3 is 17 residues long. Trimming removed 0 bases at V and 6 bases at J, with 18 bases between.

This clone was found many times. The chain recombines TRBV10-3 with TRBJ2-2; maybe TRBD1 (5 bases). This CDR3 has 15 amino acids. Germline V gene lookup returns CDR1 ENHRY and CDR2 SYGVKD. Trimming took 0 bases from V and 5 from J, leaving 10 bases between them. The CDR3 loop reads CAISESQGATGELFF. CDR3 sequence (DNA): TGTGCCATCAGTGAGTCTCAGGGCGCGACCGGGGAGCTGTTTTTT.

The chain links TRBV11-2 to TRBJ2-1; perhaps TRBD2 as D (6 bases). This CDR3 region has 14 residues. Germline V lookup: CDR1 SGHAT, CDR2 FQNNGV. Trimming left V 5 bases short and J 9 bases short, with 17 bases between. CDR3 amino acids: CASSPPRELGEQFF. DNA for the CDR3: TGTGCCAGCAGCCCCCCCCGGGAGTTAGGTGAGCAGTTCTTC.

V and J are TRBV12-5 and TRBJ2-7; D remains ambiguous. This CDR3 has 13 residues. The V and J ends lost 1 base and 7 bases respectively, with 11 bases between them. The germline V gene encodes CDR1 LGHNT and CDR2 FRNRAP. The CDR3 reads CASGLGNRREQYF. The DNA of the CDR3 is TGTGCTAGTGGTTTGGGGAATAGGCGAGAGCAGTACTTC.

This clone has just a few counts. The rearrangement links TRBV6-1 to TRBJ2-3; D remains unclear. CDR3 length: 15 residues. V was clipped by 1 base and J by 0 bases, with 8 bases between them. The V gene's germline CDR1 is MNHNS and CDR2 SASEGT. The CDR3 DNA sequence: TGTGCCAGCAGTGAAGGGACGGGTAGCACAGATACGCAGTATTTT. Protein: CASSEGTGSTDTQYF.

This clone was seen at least ten times. A read error may explain this, as a much larger clone is one base away. Additional DNA sequences in this sample encode the identical CDR3. The rearrangement joins TRBV28 to TRBJ2-1; 9 nucleotides agree with TRBD2. Per the germline V gene, CDR1 is MDHEN and CDR2 is SYDVKM. V shed 7 bases, J shed 8 bases, and the junction held 12 bases outside the gene matches. This CDR3 has 15 amino acids. CDR3 loop: CASIPWREGRDEQFF. DNA of the CDR3: TGTGCCAGCATCCCATGGCGGGAGGGCCGGGATGAGCAGTTCTTC.

The table lists this clone with many counts. V usage is TRBV3-1 and J usage is TRBJ2-1; 10 bases map to TRBD2. Germline lookup yields CDR1 LGHDT and CDR2 YNNKEL (reference sequence). V gave up 0 bases and J gave up 10 bases; unmatched junction bases: 12. The CDR3 extends over 17 amino acids. The CDR3 is CASSQEVLAGVKGEQFF. DNA of the CDR3: TGTGCCAGCAGCCAAGAGGTTCTAGCGGGAGTCAAAGGCGAGCAGTTCTTC.

This clone occurred a few times. At one of its ends the junction is not consistent with the germline gene, which may arise from a read error. The chain carries TRBV27 and TRBJ2-7, with D hard to call. CDR1 is MNHEY, CDR2 SMNVEV, per germline (reference sequence). The CDR3 is 15 amino acids. The CDR3 coding sequence is TGCACCAGCACCTCACGTATCCGGGTACCCTACGAGCAGTACTTC. Residues: CTSTSRIRVPYEQYF.

In regard to this clone: Mismatch with germline at one junction end may stem from a read error. The gene calls are TRBV28 and TRBJ2-3, with a weak D call TRBD2 (6 bases). The CDR3 sequence is 14 residues long. CDR1 is MDHEN and CDR2 is SYDVKM in the germline V gene. Here the CDR3 DNA reads TGTGCCAGCAACGTAGGGACTCCTAGGGATACACAGTATTTT. The encoded protein is CASNVGTPRDTQYF.

Many counts were recorded for this clone. The V and J genes are TRBV11-3 and TRBJ2-7; either TRBD1 or TRBD2 may supply D (5 bases each). Trimming shortened V by 3 bases and J by 3 bases, and 15 bases separated the two germline ends. The germline V gene has CDR1 SGHNT and CDR2 YENEEA. CDR3 length: 15 amino acids. The CDR3 nucleotides read TGTGCCAGCAGCTTCCGGGGCCAGATAAGCTACGAGCAGTACTTC. It codes for CASSFRGQISYEQYF. Complete variable domain (other parts from reference TRBV11-3 and TRBJ2-7): EAGVVQSPRYKIIEKKQPVAFWCNPISGHNTLYWYLQNLGQGPELLIRYENEEAVDDSQLPKDRFSAERLKGVDSTLKIQPAELGDSAVYLCASSFRGQISYEQYFGPGTRLTVT.

This clone was detected many times. The rearrangement joins TRBV20-1 to TRBJ1-1; possibly TRBD1 for D (5 bases). The CDR3 totals 17 residues. Trimming left V 0 bases short and J 3 bases short, with 20 bases between. Germline assignment: CDR1 DFQATT and CDR2 SNEGSKA (reference sequence). DNA of the CDR3: TGCAGTGCTAGAGATAGGGTTTCGGGCAGGGCGGACACTGAAGCTTTCTTT. It codes for CSARDRVSGRADTEAFF.

By share of the sample, this clone is medium-sized. V usage is TRBV20-1 and J usage is TRBJ2-7, with 9 bases fitting TRBD2. The germline V gene has CDR1 DFQATT and CDR2 SNEGSKA (reference sequence). V was pared by 8 bases and J by 5 bases, with 10 bases of the junction left unmatched. CDR3 length: 13 amino acids. DNA of the CDR3: TGCAGTCTAGACATACTAGCGGGCCACGAGCAGTACTTC. Its protein is CSLDILAGHEQYF.

This clone was counted many times. This chain links TRBV5-1 with TRBJ2-4; no reliable D call. Germline CDR1 is SGHRS and CDR2 is YFSETQ. This CDR3 contains 15 residues. The germline V and J ends were trimmed by 0 bases and 2 bases, with 9 bases remaining between them. CDR3 sequence: CASSLVPSPKNIQYF. The CDR3 DNA follows: TGCGCCAGCAGCTTGGTCCCCAGCCCCAAAAACATTCAGTACTTC.

This clone was picked up many times. CDR3 sequence reads: CASSQDGGGGYTGELFF. The CDR3 DNA is TGTGCCAGCAGCCAAGATGGAGGGGGGGGCTACACCGGGGAGCTGTTTTTT. The rearrangement uses TRBV4-2 and TRBJ2-2, with a weak D call TRBD2 (7 bases). The germline V gene encodes CDR1 LGHNA and CDR2 YNFKEQ. Trimming took off 0 bases at V and 3 bases at J, with 14 bases between the two ends. The CDR3 loop spans 17 amino acids.

In this sample, this clone turned up many times. The chain recombines TRBV28 with TRBJ2-5; 11 bases match TRBD1. V shed 5 bases, J shed 4 bases, and the junction held 3 bases outside the gene matches. Germline values: CDR1 MDHEN, CDR2 SYDVKM. The CDR3 has 14 amino acids. DNA for the CDR3: TGTGCCAGCAGTGGACAGGGGGCGGCAGAGACCCAGTACTTC. This sequence encodes CASSGQGAAETQYF.

A few counts support this clone. One end of the junction fails to match germline, which may point to a read error. The chain couples TRBV6-2 or TRBV6-3 to TRBJ2-2; D not certain. The CDR3 consists of 12 residues. Per germline, CDR1 MNHEY and CDR2 SVGEGT. The CDR3 DNA reads as TGTGCCAGCAGACATAACACCGTGGAGCTGTTTTTT. Its protein is CASRHNTVELFF.

This clone turned up a few times. Since a much larger clone is just one base distant, this may be a read error. The same CDR3 arises from other DNA sequences in this sample as well. This sequence joins TRBV18 and TRBJ2-5, with TRBD1 identical over 9 bases. The CDR3 runs to 13 residues. From germline, CDR1 is KGHSH and CDR2 LQKENI. The CDR3 DNA sequence: TGTGCCAGTTCACGGACAGGGGAAGAGACCCAGTACTTC. As protein: CASSRTGEETQYF.

The DNA of the CDR3 is TGTGCCAGCAGTTACTCTATCGGCGGGATCTCTACCAATGAGCAGTTCTTC. Protein sequence: CASSYSIGGISTNEQFF. The chain links TRBV6-2 or TRBV6-3 to TRBJ2-1, with a weak D call TRBD2 (6 bases). V dropped 0 bases and J dropped 6 bases, with 18 bases sitting between them. Germline assignment: CDR1 MNHEY and CDR2 SVGEGT. This CDR3 is built from 17 residues.

There are many counts of this clone. The gene calls are TRBV20-1 and TRBJ2-4, with D perhaps assigned TRBD1 or TRBD2 (6 bases each). V was cut by 3 bases and J by 9 bases, with 15 bases left in between. The CDR3 totals 13 residues. CDR1 is DFQATT and CDR2 is SNEGSKA in the germline V gene (reference sequence). The chain's CDR3 is CSASAQKGGIQYF. Here the CDR3 DNA reads TGCAGTGCTAGCGCACAAAAGGGGGGCATTCAGTACTTC.

This clone was seen more than once but under ten times. The rearrangement uses TRBV6-2 or TRBV6-3 and TRBJ2-3; TRBD2 is a possible D gene (6 bases). Per germline, CDR1 MNHEY and CDR2 SVGEGT. V was trimmed by 3 bases and J by 0 bases, leaving 16 bases between them. The CDR3 sequence is 17 residues long. The CDR3 sequence: CASSYPGTLVSTDTQYF. CDR3 bases: TGTGCCAGCAGTTATCCCGGGACTTTGGTTAGCACAGATACGCAGTATTTT.